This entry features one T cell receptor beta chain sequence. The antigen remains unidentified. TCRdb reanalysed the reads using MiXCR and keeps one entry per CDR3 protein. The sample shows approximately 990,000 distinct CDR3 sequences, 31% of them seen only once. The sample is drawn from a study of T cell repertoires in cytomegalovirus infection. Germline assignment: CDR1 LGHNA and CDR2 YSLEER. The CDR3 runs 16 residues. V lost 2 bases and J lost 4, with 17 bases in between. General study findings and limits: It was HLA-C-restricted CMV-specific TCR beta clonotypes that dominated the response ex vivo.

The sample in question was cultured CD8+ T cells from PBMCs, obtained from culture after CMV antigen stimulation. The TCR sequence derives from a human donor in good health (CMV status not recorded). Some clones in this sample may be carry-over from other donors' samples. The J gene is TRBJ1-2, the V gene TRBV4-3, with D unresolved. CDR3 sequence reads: CASSQTSALSSYGYTF. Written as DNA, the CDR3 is TGCGCCAGCAGCCAAACAAGTGCCCTAAGCAGCTATGGCTACACCTTC.